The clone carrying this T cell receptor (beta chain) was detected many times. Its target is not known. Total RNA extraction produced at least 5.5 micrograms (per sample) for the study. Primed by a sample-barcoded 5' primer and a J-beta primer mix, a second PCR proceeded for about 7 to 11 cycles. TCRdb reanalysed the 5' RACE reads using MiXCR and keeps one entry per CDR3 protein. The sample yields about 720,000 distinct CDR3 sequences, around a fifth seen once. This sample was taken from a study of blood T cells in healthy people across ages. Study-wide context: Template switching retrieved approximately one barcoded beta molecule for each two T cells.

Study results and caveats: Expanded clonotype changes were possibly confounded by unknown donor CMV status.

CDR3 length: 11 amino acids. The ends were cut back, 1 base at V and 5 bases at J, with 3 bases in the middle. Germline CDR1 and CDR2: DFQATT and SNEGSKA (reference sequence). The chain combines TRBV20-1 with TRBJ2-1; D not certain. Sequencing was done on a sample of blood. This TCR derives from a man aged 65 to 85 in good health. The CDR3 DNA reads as TGCAGTGCTAGAGGGGACAATGAGCAGTTCTTC. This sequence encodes CSARGDNEQFF.